Given below is one T cell receptor beta chain in context. As originally analysed: Nucleated cell number was recorded as an estimate derived from reference gene primer amplification. Using immunoSEQ multiplex PCR, the repertoire was profiled, and TCRdb retains in-frame clones only, with some absent. V and J calls and clone size are copied from that table; D and trimming were computed from the DNA. The table records some 320,000 clones, 70% to 90% of them present only once. The sample is drawn from a study of blood T cell repertoires in COVID-19. Overall study: Material from acute and convalescent COVID-19 was sourced from the United States, Italy and Spain.

V dropped 2 bases and J dropped 3 bases, with 11 bases sitting between them. Germline lookup yields CDR1 MNHNY and CDR2 SVGAGI (reference sequence). This CDR3 contains 14 residues. This sequence originates from a woman aged 45-60 years who had recovered from COVID-19. Sequencing input: peripheral blood. The chain recombines TRBV6-6 with TRBJ2-7; D possibly corresponds to TRBD1 (5 bases). The CDR3 DNA reads TGTGCCAGCAGTTACCCTGGGGCCTACTACGAGCAGTACTTC. This translates into CASSYPGAYYEQYF.